Listed below are T cell receptor beta chains from one sample, sequenced in a study of cytomegalovirus exposure and HLA in healthy donors. The assay was immunoSEQ multiplex PCR, and TCRdb's table has in-frame clones only and misses some. The sample table sets out around 190,000 clones. The sample consisted of PBMCs. Source of these receptors: a woman aged 30 to 39 in good health and CMV-seropositive. Both conserved end residues are part of each CDR3. The D gene is left open where the match is weak.

V: TRBV13; D: TRBD2; J: TRBJ2-1; CDR3: CASSLWLAGDFEQFF; DNA: TGTGCCAGCAGCTTATGGTTAGCGGGAGATTTCGAGCAGTTCTTC
V: TRBV2; D: -; J: TRBJ1-5; CDR3: CASSEAWAGNQPQHF; DNA: TGTGCCAGCAGTGAAGCGTGGGCAGGGAATCAGCCCCAGCATTTT
V: TRBV6-5; D: -; J: TRBJ2-4; CDR3: CASSPWGGAQNIQYF; DNA: TGTGCCAGCAGCCCTTGGGGGGGGGCCCAAAACATTCAGTACTTC
V: TRBV4-1; D: -; J: TRBJ2-7; CDR3: CASSQSAYEQYF; DNA: TGCGCCAGCAGCCAATCTGCTTACGAGCAGTACTTC
V: TRBV28; D: -; J: TRBJ1-4; CDR3: CASSEPGSFNEKLFF; DNA: TGTGCCAGCAGTGAACCGGGATCCTTTAATGAAAAACTGTTTTTT
V: TRBV5-1; D: -; J: TRBJ2-1; CDR3: CASSLTGDGYNEQFF; DNA: TGCGCCAGCAGCTTGACCGGGGATGGGTACAATGAGCAGTTCTTC
V: TRBV7-8; D: -; J: TRBJ2-7; CDR3: CASSPRQAGNEQYF; DNA: TGTGCCAGCAGCCCTCGACAAGCTGGCAACGAGCAGTACTTC
V: TRBV5-1; D: TRBD2; J: TRBJ2-2; CDR3: CASRERGDRPGELFF; DNA: TGCGCCAGCAGGGAGCGGGGGGACCGCCCCGGGGAGCTGTTTTTT
V: TRBV5-8; D: -; J: TRBJ2-7; CDR3: CASSLGVGYEQYF; DNA: TGTGCCAGCAGCTTGGGAGTCGGCTACGAGCAGTACTTC
V: TRBV9; D: -; J: TRBJ1-2; CDR3: CASSLGTDGYTF; DNA: TGTGCCAGCAGCCTTGGGACTGATGGCTACACCTTC
V: TRBV5-5; D: -; J: TRBJ2-7; CDR3: CASSLEAKQYF; DNA: TGTGCCAGCAGCTTGGAAGCGAAGCAGTACTTC